These 8 T cell receptor beta chains were all obtained from the same sample, sequenced in a study of Ad26.COV2.S vaccination and SARS-CoV-2 variants. TCRdb keeps only in-frame clones here, not all; method: immunoSEQ multiplex PCR. The sample comprises some 480,000 clones, around 88% of which are singletons, and more than 10% rests with the top ten. Treatment noted: roughly 20 received Ad26.COV2.S at low or high dose, single or two shots; 5 received placebo; per-sample allocation not given. The samples were gathered on day 63 after the first injection of vaccine or placebo. Sample: peripheral blood, taken in a trial of Ad26.COV2.S vaccine versus placebo. All receptors derive from a person between 18 and 60 years old who received the Ad26.COV2.S COVID-19 vaccine or a placebo.

This rearrangement joins TRBV6-5 to TRBJ1-1; TRBD1 matches 9 bases. V lost 8 bases and J lost 6; bases outside the gene matches: 4. Germline loops: CDR1 MNHEY, CDR2 SVGAGI. This CDR3 has 12 residues. CDR3 in DNA: TGTGCCAGCCGTAGGACAGGGGCTGAAGCTTTCTTT. This translates into CASRRTGAEAFF.

The genes are TRBV20-1 and TRBJ1-5, with a weak D call TRBD1 (5 bases). This CDR3 is 15 amino acids long. V was trimmed by 3 bases and J by 3 bases, leaving 15 bases between them. The germline V gene has CDR1 DFQATT and CDR2 SNEGSKA (reference sequence). The CDR3 DNA sequence: TGCAGTGCTAGTGGTTCCGGACAATCCAATCAGCCCCAGCATTTT. Protein product: CSASGSGQSNQPQHF.

The chain recombines TRBV7-2 with TRBJ2-3; 8 bases match TRBD2. The CDR3 has 11 residues. The germline gives CDR1 SGHTA, CDR2 FQGNSA. Trimming cost V 7 bases and J 8 bases; bases outside gene matches: 2. CDR3 sequence reads: CASKAGGTQYF. CDR3 coding DNA: TGTGCCAGCAAGGCGGGGGGTACGCAGTATTTT.

This chain links TRBV30 with TRBJ1-6; TRBD1 might be the D (5 bases). Germline V gene lookup returns CDR1 GTSNPN and CDR2 SVGIG (reference sequence). The CDR3 contains 14 residues. V was shortened by 3 bases and J by 8 bases, with 14 bases between the two germline ends. CDR3 bases: TGTGCCTGGAGAATTGGGACTTCCCATTCACCCCTCCACTTT. Amino acids: CAWRIGTSHSPLHF.

The chain has TRBV9 and TRBJ1-2, with D maybe TRBD1 (5 bases). Germline loops: CDR1 SGDLS, CDR2 YYNGEE. CDR3 length equals 15 residues. Deletions cut 4 bases from V and 2 bases from J, with 15 bases between. The CDR3 DNA sequence: TGTGCCAGCAGCACCTTCACAGGTGAGAACTATGGCTACACCTTC. This encodes CASSTFTGENYGYTF.

This CDR3 reads CASKRDSKETQYF. CDR3 bases: TGTGCCAGCAAGAGGGACAGTAAAGAGACCCAGTACTTC. This sequence joins TRBV2 and TRBJ2-5; 7 bases fit TRBD1. The CDR3 runs 13 residues. CDR1 is SNHLY, CDR2 FYNNEI, per germline. Trimming took 7 bases from V and 3 from J; bases not matched to a gene: 5.

CDR3 in amino acids: CASSPKSKNTEAFF. DNA for the CDR3: TGTGCCAGCTCACCTAAGTCCAAAAACACTGAAGCTTTCTTT. V is TRBV18 and J is TRBJ1-1; D gene ambiguous. V was trimmed by 3 bases and J by 2 bases, leaving 10 bases between them. The length of the CDR3 is 14 residues. Germline V gene sequence: CDR1 KGHSH, CDR2 LQKENI.

The V and J genes are TRBV10-3 and TRBJ2-1; 8 nucleotides match TRBD2. The CDR3 is made up of 14 amino acids. J lost 5 bases, V lost 7 bases, and 7 bases had no gene match. Per the germline V gene, CDR1 is ENHRY and CDR2 is SYGVKD. The CDR3 DNA is TGTGCCATCAAGGACGGGAGGGCCGACAATGAGCAGTTCTTC. It codes for CAIKDGRADNEQFF.